Sequencing of this T cell receptor (beta chain) was carried out in a study of OX40 agonist ivuxolimab in advanced cancers. Concerning this clone itself: Its antigen is still unknown.

The CDR3 is made up of 12 amino acids. Deletions cut 7 bases from V and 3 bases from J, with 7 bases between. The germline V gene has CDR1 MNHEY and CDR2 SMNVEV (reference sequence). Generated by immunoSEQ multiplex PCR, the TCRdb table keeps only in-frame clones and is missing some. The repertoire holds 15,000 to 25,000 clones, approximately 83% seen once, with roughly 55% in the top ten. The study, taken as a whole, reports: Expanded clones were, on average, more numerous in CD8+ T cells than in CD4+.

The sample in question was CD4+ or CD8+ T cells sorted from blood, obtained in a trial of the OX40 agonist ivuxolimab. The chain carries TRBV27 and TRBJ1-5, with D hard to call. The TCR was taken from an adult with an advanced solid tumor such as melanoma, head and neck, liver or kidney cancer. CDR3: CASNAPNQPQHF. Here the CDR3 DNA reads TGTGCCAGCAATGCGCCCAATCAGCCCCAGCATTTT.